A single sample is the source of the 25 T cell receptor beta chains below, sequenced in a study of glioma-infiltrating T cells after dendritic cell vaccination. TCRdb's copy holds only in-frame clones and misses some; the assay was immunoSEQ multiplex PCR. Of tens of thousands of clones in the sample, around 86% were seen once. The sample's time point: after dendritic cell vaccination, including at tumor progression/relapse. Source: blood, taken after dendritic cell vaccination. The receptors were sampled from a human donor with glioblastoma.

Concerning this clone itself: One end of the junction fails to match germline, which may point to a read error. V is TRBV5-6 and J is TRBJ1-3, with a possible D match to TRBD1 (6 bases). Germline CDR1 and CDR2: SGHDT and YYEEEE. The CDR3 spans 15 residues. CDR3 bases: TGTGCCAGCAGCACGGACAGACCTTCTGGAAGCACCATATATTTT. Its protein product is CASSTDRPSGSTIYF.

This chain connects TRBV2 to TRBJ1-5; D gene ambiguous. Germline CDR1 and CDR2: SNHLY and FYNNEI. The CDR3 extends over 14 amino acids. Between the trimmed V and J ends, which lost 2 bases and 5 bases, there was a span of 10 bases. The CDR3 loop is CASSETANHQPQHF. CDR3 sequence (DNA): TGTGCCAGCAGTGAAACAGCTAACCATCAGCCCCAGCATTTT.

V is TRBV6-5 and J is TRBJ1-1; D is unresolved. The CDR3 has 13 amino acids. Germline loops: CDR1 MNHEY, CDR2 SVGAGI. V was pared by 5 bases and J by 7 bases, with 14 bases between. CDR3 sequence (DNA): TGTGCCAGCAGTCCGCGGAGCGTGGGTGAAGCTTTCTTT. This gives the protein CASSPRSVGEAFF.

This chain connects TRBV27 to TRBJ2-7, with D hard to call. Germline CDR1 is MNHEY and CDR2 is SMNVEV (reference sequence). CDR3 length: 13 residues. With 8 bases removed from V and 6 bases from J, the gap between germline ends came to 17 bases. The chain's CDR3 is CASSDLGRREQYF. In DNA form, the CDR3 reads TGTGCCAGCTCCGACCTAGGAAGGCGCGAGCAGTACTTC.

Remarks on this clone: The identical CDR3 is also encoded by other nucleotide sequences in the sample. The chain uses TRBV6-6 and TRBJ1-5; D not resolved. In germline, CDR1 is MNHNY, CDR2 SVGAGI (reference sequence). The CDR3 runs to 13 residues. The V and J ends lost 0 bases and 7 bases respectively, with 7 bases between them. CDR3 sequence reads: CASSYSRGQPQHF. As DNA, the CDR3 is TGTGCCAGCAGTTACTCGAGAGGGCAGCCCCAGCATTTT.

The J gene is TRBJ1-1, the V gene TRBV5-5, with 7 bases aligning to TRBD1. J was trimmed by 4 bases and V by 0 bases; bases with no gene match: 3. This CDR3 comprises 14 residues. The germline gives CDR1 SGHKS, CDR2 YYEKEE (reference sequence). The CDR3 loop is CASSLVAGGTEAFF. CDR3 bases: TGTGCCAGCAGCTTGGTCGCAGGGGGCACTGAAGCTTTCTTT.

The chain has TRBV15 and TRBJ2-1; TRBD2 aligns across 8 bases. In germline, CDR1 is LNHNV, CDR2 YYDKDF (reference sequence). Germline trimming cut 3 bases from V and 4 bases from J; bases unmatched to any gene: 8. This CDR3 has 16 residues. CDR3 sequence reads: CATSSLLAEQYNEQFF. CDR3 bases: TGTGCCACCAGCAGCCTACTAGCGGAACAGTACAATGAGCAGTTCTTC.

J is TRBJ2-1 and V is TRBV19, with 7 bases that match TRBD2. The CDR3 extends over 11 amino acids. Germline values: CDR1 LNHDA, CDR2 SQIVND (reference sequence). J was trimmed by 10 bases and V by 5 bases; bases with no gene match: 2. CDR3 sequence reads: CASSPGGEQFF. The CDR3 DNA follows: TGTGCCAGTAGTCCCGGGGGGGAGCAGTTCTTC. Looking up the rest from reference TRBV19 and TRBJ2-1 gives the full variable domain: DGGITQSPKYLFRKEGQNVTLSCEQNLNHDAMYWYRQDPGQGLRLIYYSQIVNDFQKGDIAEGYSVSREKKESFPLTVTSAQKNPTAFYLCASSPGGEQFFGPGTRLTVL.

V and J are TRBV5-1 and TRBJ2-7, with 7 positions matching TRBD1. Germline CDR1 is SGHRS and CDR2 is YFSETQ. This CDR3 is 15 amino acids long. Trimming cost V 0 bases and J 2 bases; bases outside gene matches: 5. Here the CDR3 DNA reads TGCGCCAGCAGCTTGGCCGGACAGGTTACCTACGAGCAGTACTTC. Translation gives CASSLAGQVTYEQYF.

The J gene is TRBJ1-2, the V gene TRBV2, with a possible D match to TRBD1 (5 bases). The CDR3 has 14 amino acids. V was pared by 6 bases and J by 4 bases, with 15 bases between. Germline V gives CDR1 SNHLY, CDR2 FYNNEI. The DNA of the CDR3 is TGTGCCAGCAGGGGGGACTTGGAGTTCTATGGCTACACCTTC. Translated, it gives CASRGDLEFYGYTF.

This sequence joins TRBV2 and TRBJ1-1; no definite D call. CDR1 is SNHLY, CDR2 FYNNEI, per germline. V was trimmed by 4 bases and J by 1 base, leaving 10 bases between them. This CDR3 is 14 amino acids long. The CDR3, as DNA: TGTGCCAGCAGTGCCCAGGTTCAGAACACTGAAGCTTTCTTT. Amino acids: CASSAQVQNTEAFF.

The CDR3 protein is CASSDAEKLFF. CDR3 coding DNA: TGTGCCAGCAGTGATGCGGAAAAACTGTTTTTT. The rearrangement joins TRBV6-1 to TRBJ1-4; D ambiguous. V lost 3 bases, J lost 8 bases, and 4 bases lay in between. The CDR3 runs 11 residues. The germline CDR1 and CDR2 sequences are MNHNS and SASEGT.

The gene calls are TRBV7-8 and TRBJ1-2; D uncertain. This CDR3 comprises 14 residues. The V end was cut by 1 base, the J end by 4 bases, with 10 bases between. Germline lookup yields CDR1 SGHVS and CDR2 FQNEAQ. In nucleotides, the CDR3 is TGTGCCAGCAGCTTAGTAGTGGAGGTCTATGGCTACACCTTC. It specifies CASSLVVEVYGYTF. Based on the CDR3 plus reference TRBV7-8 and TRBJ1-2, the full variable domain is GAGVSQSPRYKVAKRGQDVALRCDPISGHVSLFWYQQALGQGPEFLTYFQNEAQLDKSGLPSDRFFAERPEGSVSTLKIQRTQQEDSAVYLCASSLVVEVYGYTFGSGTRLTVV.

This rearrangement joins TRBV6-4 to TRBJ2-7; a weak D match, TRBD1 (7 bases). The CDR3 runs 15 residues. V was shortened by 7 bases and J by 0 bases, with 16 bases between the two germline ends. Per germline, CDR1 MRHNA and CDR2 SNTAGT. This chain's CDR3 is CASTRGGGVSYEQYF. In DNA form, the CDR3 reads TGTGCCAGCACTCGAGGGGGCGGGGTCTCCTACGAGCAGTACTTC.

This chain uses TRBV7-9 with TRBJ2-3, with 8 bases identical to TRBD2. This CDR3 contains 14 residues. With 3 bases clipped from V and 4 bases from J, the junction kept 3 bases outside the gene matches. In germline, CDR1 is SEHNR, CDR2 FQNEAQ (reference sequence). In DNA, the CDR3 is TGTGCCAGCAGCTTCGGGGGGGGTGCAGATACGCAGTATTTT. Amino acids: CASSFGGGADTQYF. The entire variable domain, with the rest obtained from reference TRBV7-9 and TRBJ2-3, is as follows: DTGVSQNPRHKITKRGQNVTFRCDPISEHNRLYWYRQTLGQGPEFLTYFQNEAQLEKSRLLSDRFSAERPKGSFSTLEIQRTEQGDSAMYLCASSFGGGADTQYFGPGTRLTVL.

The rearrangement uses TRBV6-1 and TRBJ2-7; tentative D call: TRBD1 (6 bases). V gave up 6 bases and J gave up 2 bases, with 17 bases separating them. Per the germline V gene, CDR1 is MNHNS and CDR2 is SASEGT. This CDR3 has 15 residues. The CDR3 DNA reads TGTGCCAGCAGGCCGGAACAGGGTAGGGCCTACGAGCAGTACTTC. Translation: CASRPEQGRAYEQYF.

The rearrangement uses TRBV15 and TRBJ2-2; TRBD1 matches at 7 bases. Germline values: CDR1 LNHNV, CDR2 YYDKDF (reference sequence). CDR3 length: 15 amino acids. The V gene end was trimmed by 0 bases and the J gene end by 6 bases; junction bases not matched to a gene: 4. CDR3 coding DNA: TGTGCCACCAGCAGAGATCTAGGGGGCTCCGGGGAGCTGTTTTTT. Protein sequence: CATSRDLGGSGELFF. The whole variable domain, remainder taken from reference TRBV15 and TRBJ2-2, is DAMVIQNPRYQVTQFGKPVTLSCSQTLNHNVMYWYQQKSSQAPKLLFHYYDKDFNNEADTPDNFQSRRPNTSFCFLDIRSPGLGDTAMYLCATSRDLGGSGELFFGEGSRLTVL.

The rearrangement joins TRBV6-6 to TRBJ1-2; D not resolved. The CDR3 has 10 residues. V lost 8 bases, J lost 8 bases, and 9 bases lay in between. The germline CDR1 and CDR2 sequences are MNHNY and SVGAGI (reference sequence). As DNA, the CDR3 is TGTGCCAGCGGAAGGAGGGGCTACACCTTC. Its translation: CASGRRGYTF.

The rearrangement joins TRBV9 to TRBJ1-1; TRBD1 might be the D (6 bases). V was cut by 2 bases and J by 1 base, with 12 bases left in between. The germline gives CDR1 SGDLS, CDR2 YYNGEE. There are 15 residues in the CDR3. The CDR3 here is CASSVAGAENTEAFF. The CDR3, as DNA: TGTGCCAGCAGCGTTGCAGGGGCGGAGAACACTGAAGCTTTCTTT.

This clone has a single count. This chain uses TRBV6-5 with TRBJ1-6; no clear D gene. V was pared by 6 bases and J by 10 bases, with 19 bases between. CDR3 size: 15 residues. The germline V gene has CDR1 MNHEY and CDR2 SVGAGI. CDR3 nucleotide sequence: TGTGCCAGCAGCCTAGACAAGGCAGCGGTATCACCCCTCCACTTT. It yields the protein CASSLDKAAVSPLHF.

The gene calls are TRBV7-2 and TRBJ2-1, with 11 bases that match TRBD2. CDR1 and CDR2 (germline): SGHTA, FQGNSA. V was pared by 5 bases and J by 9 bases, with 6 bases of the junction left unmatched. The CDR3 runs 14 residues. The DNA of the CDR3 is TGTGCCAGCAGCACGGGACTAGCGGTGACTGAGCAGTTCTTC. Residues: CASSTGLAVTEQFF.

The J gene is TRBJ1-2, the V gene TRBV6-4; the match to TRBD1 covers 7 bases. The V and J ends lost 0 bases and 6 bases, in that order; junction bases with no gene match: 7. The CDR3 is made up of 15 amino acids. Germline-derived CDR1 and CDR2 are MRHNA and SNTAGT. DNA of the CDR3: TGTGCCAGCAGTGACTCAGAGACAGGGACGGATGGCTACACCTTC. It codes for CASSDSETGTDGYTF.

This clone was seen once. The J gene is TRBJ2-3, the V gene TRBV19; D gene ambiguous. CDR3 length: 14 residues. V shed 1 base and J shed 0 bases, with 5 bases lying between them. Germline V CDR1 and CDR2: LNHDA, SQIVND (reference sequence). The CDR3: CASSIAHSTDTQYF. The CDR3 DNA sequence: TGTGCCAGTAGTATAGCCCATAGCACAGATACGCAGTATTTT. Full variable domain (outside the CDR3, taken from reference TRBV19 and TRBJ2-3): DGGITQSPKYLFRKEGQNVTLSCEQNLNHDAMYWYRQDPGQGLRLIYYSQIVNDFQKGDIAEGYSVSREKKESFPLTVTSAQKNPTAFYLCASSIAHSTDTQYFGPGTRLTVL.

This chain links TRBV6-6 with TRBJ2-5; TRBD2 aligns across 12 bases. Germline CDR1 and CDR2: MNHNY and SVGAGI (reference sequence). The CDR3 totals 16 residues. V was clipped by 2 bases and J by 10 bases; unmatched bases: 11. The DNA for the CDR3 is TGTGCCAGCAGTTACCAACTAGCGGGGGGCCAGCGATTCCAGTACTTC. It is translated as CASSYQLAGGQRFQYF.

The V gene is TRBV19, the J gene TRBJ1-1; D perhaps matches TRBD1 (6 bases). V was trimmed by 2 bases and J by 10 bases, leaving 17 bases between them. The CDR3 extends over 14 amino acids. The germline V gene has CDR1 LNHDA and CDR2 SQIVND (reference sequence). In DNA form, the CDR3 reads TGTGCCAGTAGTATAACAGGGCATTCTAGTGTAGCTTTCTTT. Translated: CASSITGHSSVAFF.